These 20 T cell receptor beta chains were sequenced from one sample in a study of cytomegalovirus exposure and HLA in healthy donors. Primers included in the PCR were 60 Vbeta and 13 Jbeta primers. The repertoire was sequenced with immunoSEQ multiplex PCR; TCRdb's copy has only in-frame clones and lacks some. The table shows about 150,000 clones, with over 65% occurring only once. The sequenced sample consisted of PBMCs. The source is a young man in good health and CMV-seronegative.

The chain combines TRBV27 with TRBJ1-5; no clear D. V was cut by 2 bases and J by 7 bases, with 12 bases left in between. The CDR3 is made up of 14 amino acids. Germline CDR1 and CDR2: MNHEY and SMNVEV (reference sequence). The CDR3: CASSLTGKGQPQHF. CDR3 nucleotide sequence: TGTGCCAGCAGTTTAACCGGGAAGGGCCAGCCCCAGCATTTT.

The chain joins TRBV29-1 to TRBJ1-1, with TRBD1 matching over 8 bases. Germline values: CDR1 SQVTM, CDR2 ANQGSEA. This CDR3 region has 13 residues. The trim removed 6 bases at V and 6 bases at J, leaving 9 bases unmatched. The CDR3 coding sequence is TGCAGCGTCCAGGGGGCAAAGATGTCTGAAGCTTTCTTT. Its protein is CSVQGAKMSEAFF.

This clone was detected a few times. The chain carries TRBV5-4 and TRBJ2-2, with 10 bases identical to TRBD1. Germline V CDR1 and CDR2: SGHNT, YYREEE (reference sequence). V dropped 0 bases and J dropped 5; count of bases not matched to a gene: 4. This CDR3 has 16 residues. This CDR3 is CASSLADRGRTGELFF. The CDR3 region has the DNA TGTGCCAGCAGCTTGGCCGACAGGGGGCGTACCGGGGAGCTGTTTTTT.

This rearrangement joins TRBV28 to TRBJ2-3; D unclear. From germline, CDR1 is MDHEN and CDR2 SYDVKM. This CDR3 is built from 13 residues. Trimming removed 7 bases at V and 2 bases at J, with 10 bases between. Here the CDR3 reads CASTRQVTDTQYF. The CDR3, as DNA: TGTGCCAGCACGCGTCAGGTCACAGATACGCAGTATTTT.

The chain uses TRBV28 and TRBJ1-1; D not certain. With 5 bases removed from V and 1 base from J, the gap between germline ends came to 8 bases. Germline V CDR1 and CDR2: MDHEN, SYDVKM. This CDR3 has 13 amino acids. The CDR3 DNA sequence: TGTGCCAGCAGTCCGCTAGGGAACACTGAAGCTTTCTTT. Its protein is CASSPLGNTEAFF. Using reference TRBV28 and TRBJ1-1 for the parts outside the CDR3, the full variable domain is DVKVTQSSRYLVKRTGEKVFLECVQDMDHENMFWYRQDPGLGLRLIYFSYDVKMKEKGDIPEGYSVSREKKERFSLILESASTNQTSMYLCASSPLGNTEAFFGQGTRLTVV.

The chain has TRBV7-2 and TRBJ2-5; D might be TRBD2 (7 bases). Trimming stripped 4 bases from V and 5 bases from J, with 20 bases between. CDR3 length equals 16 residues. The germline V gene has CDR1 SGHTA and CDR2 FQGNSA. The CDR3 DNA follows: TGTGCCAGCAGCTGGGGGGGGGCCGTTAATCGGGAGACCCAGTACTTC. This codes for CASSWGGAVNRETQYF.

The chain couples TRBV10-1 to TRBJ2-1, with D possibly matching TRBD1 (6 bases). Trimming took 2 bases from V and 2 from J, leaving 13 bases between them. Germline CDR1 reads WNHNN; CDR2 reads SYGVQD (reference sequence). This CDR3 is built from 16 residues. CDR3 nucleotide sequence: TGCGCCAGCAGTGAGGGGCGACAGGCCCCCTACAATGAGCAGTTCTTC. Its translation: CASSEGRQAPYNEQFF.

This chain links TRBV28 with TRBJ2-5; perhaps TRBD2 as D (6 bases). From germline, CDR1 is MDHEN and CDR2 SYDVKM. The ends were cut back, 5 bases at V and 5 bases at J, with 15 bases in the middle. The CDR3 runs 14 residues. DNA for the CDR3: TGTGCCAGCAGTATATTTACGGCGGGGGAGACCCAGTACTTC. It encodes CASSIFTAGETQYF.

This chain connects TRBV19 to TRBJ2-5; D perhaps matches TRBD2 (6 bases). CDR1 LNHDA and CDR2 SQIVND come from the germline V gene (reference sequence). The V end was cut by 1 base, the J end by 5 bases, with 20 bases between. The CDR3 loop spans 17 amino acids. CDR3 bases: TGTGCCAGTAGTATAGGGCGGGGTGGGAGTTTCGGGGAGACCCAGTACTTC. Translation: CASSIGRGGSFGETQYF.

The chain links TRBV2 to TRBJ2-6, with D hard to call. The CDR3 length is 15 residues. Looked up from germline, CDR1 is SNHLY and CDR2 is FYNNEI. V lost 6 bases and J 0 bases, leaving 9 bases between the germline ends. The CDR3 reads CASSRRISGANVLTF. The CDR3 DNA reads TGTGCCAGCAGCCGGCGGATCTCTGGGGCCAACGTCCTGACTTTC.

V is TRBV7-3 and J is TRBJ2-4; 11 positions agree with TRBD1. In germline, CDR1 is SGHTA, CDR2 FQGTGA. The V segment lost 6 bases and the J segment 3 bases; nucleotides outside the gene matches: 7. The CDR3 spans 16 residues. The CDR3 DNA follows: TGTGCCAGCAGTTGGGGACAGGGGGGTGACAAAAACATTCAGTACTTC. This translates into CASSWGQGGDKNIQYF.

Here the CDR3 DNA reads TGTGCCAGCAGCTCCGGGACAGGGATCTACGAGCAGTACTTC. It is translated as CASSSGTGIYEQYF. The chain is built from TRBV7-9 and TRBJ2-7; 9 bases fit TRBD1. The ends lost 4 bases at V and 3 bases at J; junction bases unmatched: 4. The CDR3 runs 14 residues. Per the germline V gene, CDR1 is SEHNR and CDR2 is FQNEAQ (reference sequence).

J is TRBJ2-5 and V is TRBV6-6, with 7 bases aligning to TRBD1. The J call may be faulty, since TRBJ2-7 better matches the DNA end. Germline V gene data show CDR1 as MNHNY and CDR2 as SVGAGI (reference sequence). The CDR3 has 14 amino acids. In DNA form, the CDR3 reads TGTGCCAGCAAACCGGGACAGAGCTCCTACGAGCAGTACTTC. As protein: CASKPGQSSYEQYF.

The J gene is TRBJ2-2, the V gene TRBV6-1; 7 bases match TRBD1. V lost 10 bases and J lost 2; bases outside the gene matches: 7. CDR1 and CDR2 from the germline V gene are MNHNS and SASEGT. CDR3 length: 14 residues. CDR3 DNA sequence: TGTGCCATCCCCGGGACAGAAAACACCGGGGAGCTGTTTTTT. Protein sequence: CAIPGTENTGELFF.

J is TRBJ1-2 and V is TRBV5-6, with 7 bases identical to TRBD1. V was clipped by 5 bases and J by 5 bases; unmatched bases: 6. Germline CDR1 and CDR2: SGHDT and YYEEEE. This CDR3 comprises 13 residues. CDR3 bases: TGTGCCAGCAGTCCAGGGGGGCCTTATGGCTACACCTTC. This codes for CASSPGGPYGYTF.

CDR3 sequence: CASSAEPGVTNEKLFF. The DNA of the CDR3 is TGCGCCAGCAGCGCAGAACCAGGGGTGACTAATGAAAAACTGTTTTTT. The rearrangement uses TRBV5-1 and TRBJ1-4, with D possibly matching TRBD1 (6 bases). From germline, CDR1 is SGHRS and CDR2 YFSETQ. The V end lost 4 bases, the J end lost 2 bases, and 15 bases lay between the germline ends. The length of the CDR3 is 16 residues.

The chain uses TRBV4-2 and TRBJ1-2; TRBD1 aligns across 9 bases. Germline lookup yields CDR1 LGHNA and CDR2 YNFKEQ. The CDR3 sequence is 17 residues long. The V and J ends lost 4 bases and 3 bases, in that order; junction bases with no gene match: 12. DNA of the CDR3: TGTGCCAGCAGCCCCAGTCGGGACAGGGCGCCCTACTATGGCTACACCTTC. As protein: CASSPSRDRAPYYGYTF.

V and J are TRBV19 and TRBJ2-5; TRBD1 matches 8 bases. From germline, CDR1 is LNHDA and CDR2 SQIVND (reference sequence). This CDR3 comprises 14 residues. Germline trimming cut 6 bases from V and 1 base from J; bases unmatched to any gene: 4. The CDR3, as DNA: TGTGCCAGTAGAAAACAGGGGGTCCAAGAGACCCAGTACTTC. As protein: CASRKQGVQETQYF.

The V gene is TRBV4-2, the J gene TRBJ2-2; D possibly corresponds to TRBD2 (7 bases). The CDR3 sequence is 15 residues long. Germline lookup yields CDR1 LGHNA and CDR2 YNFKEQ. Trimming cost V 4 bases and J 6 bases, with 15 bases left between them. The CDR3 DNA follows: TGTGCCAGCAGCCTTCGCGGGGGCGCGTCCGGGGAGCTGTTTTTT. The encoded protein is CASSLRGGASGELFF.

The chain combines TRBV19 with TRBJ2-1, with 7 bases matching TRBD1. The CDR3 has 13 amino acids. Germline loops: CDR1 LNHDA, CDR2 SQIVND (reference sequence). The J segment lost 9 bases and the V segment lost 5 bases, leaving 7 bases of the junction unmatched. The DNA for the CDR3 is TGTGCCAGTAGTCCCGACAGGGATCGTGAGCAGTTCTTC. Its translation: CASSPDRDREQFF.